These T cell receptor beta chains were read from a single sample in a study of cytomegalovirus exposure and HLA in healthy donors. Using immunoSEQ multiplex PCR, the repertoire was profiled, and TCRdb retains in-frame clones only, with some absent. The table for this sample gives around 50,000 clones. Sequencing input: PBMCs. The receptors here all came from a male donor in good health and CMV-seropositive. The CDR3 runs from the conserved cysteine through the conserved F or W. Each record gives: V gene, D gene, J gene, CDR3 DNA, CDR3 protein. A D gene is named only where the DNA matches it firmly.

>TRBV19|TRBD1|TRBJ1-1
TGTGCCAGTAGTTTTTCCTCTGACAGGGCCACTGAAGCTTTCTTT
CASSFSSDRATEAFF
>TRBV27|TRBD1|TRBJ2-3
TGTGCCAGCAGGACGGGACAGGGGAACACAGATACGCAGTATTTT
CASRTGQGNTDTQYF
>TRBV7-2|TRBD2|TRBJ2-7
TGTGCCAGCAGCTTGACTAGCGGGGGCTCCTACGAGCAGTACTTC
CASSLTSGGSYEQYF
>TRBV5-1|-|TRBJ2-2
TGCGCCAGCAGCCCAGTGAATTGGACAGTCGGGGAGCTGTTTTTT
CASSPVNWTVGELFF
>TRBV5-4|-|TRBJ2-7
TGTGCCAGCAGCCTCCCCTTCCTCGACGAGCAGTACTTC
CASSLPFLDEQYF
>TRBV19|-|TRBJ1-2
TGTGCCAGTAGTCCCGCCCCGGGTGGCTATGGCTACACCTTC
CASSPAPGGYGYTF
>TRBV7-9|-|TRBJ2-1
TGTGCCAGCAGCTTCAACAATGAGCAGTTCTTC
CASSFNNEQFF
>TRBV9|TRBD2|TRBJ2-7
TGTGCCAGCAGTCCCAACGAGCGGGGGACTGCATACGAGCAGTACTTC
CASSPNERGTAYEQYF
>TRBV7-9|-|TRBJ1-1
TGTGCCAGCAGCCTAGAGACAGCTGAAGCTTTCTTT
CASSLETAEAFF
>TRBV19|-|TRBJ1-1
TGTGCCAGTAAACAGGAGAACACTGAAGCTTTCTTT
CASKQENTEAFF
>TRBV2|-|TRBJ1-2
TGTGCCAGCGGGGAATTGGGGGCGCGAAGGGGTGGCTACACCTTC
CASGELGARRGGYTF
>TRBV4-2|-|TRBJ2-6
TGTGCCAGCAGCCAAGATGGGAACAGGGCCTTCTCTGGGGCCAACGTCCTGACTTTC
CASSQDGNRAFSGANVLTF
>TRBV2|TRBD1|TRBJ1-2
TGTGCCAGCAGGCAGACAGGGGCGTTCTATGGCTACACCTTC
CASRQTGAFYGYTF
>TRBV18|-|TRBJ2-5
TGTGCCAGCTCACCGCGTACGGGGTTACGTGAGACCCAGTACTTC
CASSPRTGLRETQYF
>TRBV5-6|TRBD1|TRBJ2-5
TGTGCCAGCAGCTCACTCCAGGGGGCCGGGGAGACCCAGTACTTC
CASSSLQGAGETQYF
>TRBV11-2|-|TRBJ1-1
TGTGCCAGCAGCTTATCCACAGGGTGGAACACTGAAGCTTTCTTT
CASSLSTGWNTEAFF